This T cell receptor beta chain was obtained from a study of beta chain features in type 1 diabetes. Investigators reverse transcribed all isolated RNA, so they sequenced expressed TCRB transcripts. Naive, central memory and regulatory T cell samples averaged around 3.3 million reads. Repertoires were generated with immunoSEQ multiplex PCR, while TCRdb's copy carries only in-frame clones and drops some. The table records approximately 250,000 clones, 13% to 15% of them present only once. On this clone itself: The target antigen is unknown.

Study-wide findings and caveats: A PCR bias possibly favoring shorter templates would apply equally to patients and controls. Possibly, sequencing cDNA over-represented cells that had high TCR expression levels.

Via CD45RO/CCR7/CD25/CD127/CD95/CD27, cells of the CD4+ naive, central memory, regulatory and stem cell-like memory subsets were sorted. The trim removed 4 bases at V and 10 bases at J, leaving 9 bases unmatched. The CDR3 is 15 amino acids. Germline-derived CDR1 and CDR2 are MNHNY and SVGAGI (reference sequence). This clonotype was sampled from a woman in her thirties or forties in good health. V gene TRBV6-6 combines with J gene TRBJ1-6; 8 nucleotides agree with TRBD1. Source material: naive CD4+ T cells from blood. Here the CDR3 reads CASSFQGARGSPLHF. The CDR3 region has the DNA TGTGCCAGCAGTTTCCAGGGGGCGCGTGGGTCACCCCTCCACTTT.